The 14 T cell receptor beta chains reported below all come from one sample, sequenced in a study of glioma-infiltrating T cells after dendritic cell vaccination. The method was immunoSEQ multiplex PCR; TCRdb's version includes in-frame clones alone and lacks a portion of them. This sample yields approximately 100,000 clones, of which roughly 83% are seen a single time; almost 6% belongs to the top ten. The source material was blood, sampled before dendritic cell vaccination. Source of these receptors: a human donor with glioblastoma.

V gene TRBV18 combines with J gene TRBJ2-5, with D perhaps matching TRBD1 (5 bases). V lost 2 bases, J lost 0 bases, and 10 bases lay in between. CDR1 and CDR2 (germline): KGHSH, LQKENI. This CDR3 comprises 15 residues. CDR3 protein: CASSPARENQETQYF. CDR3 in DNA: TGTGCCAGCTCACCAGCCAGGGAAAACCAAGAGACCCAGTACTTC.

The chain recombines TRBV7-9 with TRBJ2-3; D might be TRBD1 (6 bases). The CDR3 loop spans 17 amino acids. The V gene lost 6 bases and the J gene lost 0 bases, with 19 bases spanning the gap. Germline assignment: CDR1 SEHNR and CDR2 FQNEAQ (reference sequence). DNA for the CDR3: TGTGCCAGCAGTCCCAGGACAGCGCCGTCTAGCACAGATACGCAGTATTTT. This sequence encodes CASSPRTAPSSTDTQYF.

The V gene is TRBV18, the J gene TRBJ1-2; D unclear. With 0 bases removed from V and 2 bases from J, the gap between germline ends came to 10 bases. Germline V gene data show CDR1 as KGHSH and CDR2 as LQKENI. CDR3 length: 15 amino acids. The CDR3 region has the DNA TGTGCCAGCTCACCACCGTCTCTACAGAACTATGGCTACACCTTC. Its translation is CASSPPSLQNYGYTF.

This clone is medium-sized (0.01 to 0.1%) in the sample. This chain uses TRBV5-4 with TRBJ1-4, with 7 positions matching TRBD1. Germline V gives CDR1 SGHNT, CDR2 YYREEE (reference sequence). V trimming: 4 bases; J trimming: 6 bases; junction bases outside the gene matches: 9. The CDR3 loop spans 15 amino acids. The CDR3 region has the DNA TGTGCCAGCAGCGCGAACAGGGGAATAGATGAAAAACTGTTTTTT. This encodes CASSANRGIDEKLFF.

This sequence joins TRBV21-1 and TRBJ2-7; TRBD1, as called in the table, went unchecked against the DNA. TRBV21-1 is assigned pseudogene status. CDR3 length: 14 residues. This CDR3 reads CASSKMQGCYEQYF. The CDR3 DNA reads TGTGCCAGCAGCAAAATGCAGGGCTGTTACGAGCAGTACTTC.

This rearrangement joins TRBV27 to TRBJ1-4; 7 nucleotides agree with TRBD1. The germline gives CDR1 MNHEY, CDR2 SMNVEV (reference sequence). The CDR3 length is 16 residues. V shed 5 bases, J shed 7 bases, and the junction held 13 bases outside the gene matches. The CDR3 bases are TGTGCCAGCAGTCCACTCAGGGGGGTGGTAGGTGAAAAACTGTTTTTT. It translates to CASSPLRGVVGEKLFF.

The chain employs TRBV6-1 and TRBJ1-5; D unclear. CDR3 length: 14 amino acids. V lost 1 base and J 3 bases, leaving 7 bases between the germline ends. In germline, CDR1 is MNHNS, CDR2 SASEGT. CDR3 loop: CASSEDSYNQPQHF. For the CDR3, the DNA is TGTGCCAGCAGTGAAGACAGTTACAATCAGCCCCAGCATTTT.

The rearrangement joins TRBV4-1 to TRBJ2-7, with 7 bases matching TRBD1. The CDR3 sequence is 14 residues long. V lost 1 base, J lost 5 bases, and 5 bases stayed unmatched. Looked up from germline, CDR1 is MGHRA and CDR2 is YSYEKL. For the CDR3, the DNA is TGCGCCAGCAGCCAAGGGGACAGATTACACGAGCAGTACTTC. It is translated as CASSQGDRLHEQYF.

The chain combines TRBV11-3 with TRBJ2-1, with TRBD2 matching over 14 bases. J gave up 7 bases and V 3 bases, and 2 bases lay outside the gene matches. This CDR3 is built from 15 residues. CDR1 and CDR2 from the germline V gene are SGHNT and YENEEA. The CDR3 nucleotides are TGTGCCAGCAGCTTCGGGACTAGCGGGAGTAATGAGCAGTTCTTC. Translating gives CASSFGTSGSNEQFF.

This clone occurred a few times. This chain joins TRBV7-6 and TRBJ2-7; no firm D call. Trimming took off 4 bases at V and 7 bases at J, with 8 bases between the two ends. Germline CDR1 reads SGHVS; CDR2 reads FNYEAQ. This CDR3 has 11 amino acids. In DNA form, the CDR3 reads TGTGCCAGCAGCTCGACTCCTGAGCAGTACTTC. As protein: CASSSTPEQYF.

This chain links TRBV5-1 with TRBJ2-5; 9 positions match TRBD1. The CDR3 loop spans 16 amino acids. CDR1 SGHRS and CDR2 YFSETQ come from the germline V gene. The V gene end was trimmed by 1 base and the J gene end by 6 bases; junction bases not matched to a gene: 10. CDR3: CASSLSRTGALKTQYF. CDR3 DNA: TGCGCCAGCAGCTTGTCTCGGACAGGGGCATTAAAGACCCAGTACTTC.

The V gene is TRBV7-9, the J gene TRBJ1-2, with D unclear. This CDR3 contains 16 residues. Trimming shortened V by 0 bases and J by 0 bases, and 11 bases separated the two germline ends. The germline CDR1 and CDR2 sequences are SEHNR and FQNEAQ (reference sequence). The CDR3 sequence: CASSLALRASNYGYTF. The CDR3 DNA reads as TGTGCCAGCAGCTTAGCCTTGAGGGCCTCTAACTATGGCTACACCTTC.

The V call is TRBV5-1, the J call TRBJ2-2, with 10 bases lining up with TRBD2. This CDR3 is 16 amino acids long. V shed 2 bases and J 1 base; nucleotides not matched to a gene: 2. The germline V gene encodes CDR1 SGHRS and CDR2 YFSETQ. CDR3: CASSFGLAVNTGELFF. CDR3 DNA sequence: TGCGCCAGCAGCTTCGGACTAGCGGTGAACACCGGGGAGCTGTTTTTT.

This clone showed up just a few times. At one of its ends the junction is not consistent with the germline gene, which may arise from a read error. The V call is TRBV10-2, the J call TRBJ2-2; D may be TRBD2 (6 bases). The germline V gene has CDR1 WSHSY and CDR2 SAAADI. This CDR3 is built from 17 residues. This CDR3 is CASLPERGGAYTGGLFF. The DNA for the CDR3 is TGCGCCAGTCTACCTGAGAGGGGCGGGGCCTATACCGGGGGGCTGTTTTTT.